These T cell receptor beta chains were read from a single sample in a study of cytomegalovirus exposure and HLA in healthy donors. The assay was immunoSEQ multiplex PCR, and TCRdb's table has in-frame clones only and misses some. The sample records 150,000 to 200,000 clones, roughly nine tenths being singletons. Sequencing input: PBMCs. These receptors came from a woman aged 18-29 years in good health and CMV-seropositive. CDR3s include the opening cysteine and the closing phenylalanine or tryptophan. The size entry is marked missing in some rows and otherwise reads once, few, many or a size class.

cdr3_aa: CASSPGQPISYEQYF; v_call: TRBV14; clone_size: .; j_call: TRBJ2-7
cdr3_aa: CSAWEGYEQYF; v_call: TRBV20-1; clone_size: once; j_call: TRBJ2-7
cdr3_aa: CASTLAGGFYNEQFF; v_call: TRBV19; clone_size: .; j_call: TRBJ2-1
cdr3_aa: CASGRDRVSAGNTIYF; v_call: TRBV30; clone_size: .; j_call: TRBJ1-3
cdr3_aa: CASTMTGNTYEQYF; v_call: TRBV28; clone_size: once; j_call: TRBJ2-7
cdr3_aa: CASSPWTGGGNQPQHF; v_call: TRBV28; clone_size: .; j_call: TRBJ1-5
cdr3_aa: CASGLAGKETQYF; v_call: TRBV10-3; clone_size: .; j_call: TRBJ2-5
cdr3_aa: CASSLAPGQDYGYEQFF; v_call: TRBV7-2; clone_size: .; j_call: TRBJ2-1
cdr3_aa: CASSYLQGGGYGYTF; v_call: TRBV6-5; clone_size: .; j_call: TRBJ1-2
cdr3_aa: CASSLQGAIYEQYF; v_call: TRBV28; clone_size: .; j_call: TRBJ2-7
cdr3_aa: CSVEADEKLFF; v_call: TRBV29-1; clone_size: few; j_call: TRBJ1-4
cdr3_aa: CASPFGTGRTGNQPQHF; v_call: TRBV10-1; clone_size: once; j_call: TRBJ1-5
cdr3_aa: CASSQRGGHQGKVQFF; v_call: TRBV4-1; clone_size: once; j_call: TRBJ2-1
cdr3_aa: CASSLDRSNQPQHF; v_call: TRBV18; clone_size: .; j_call: TRBJ1-5
cdr3_aa: CASGGSGTTDTQYF; v_call: TRBV2; clone_size: .; j_call: TRBJ2-3
cdr3_aa: CAIALTSSIDEQFF; v_call: TRBV10-3; clone_size: .; j_call: TRBJ2-1
cdr3_aa: CASSFSGRHPYEQYF; v_call: TRBV7-2; clone_size: .; j_call: TRBJ2-7
cdr3_aa: CASSHDRGGSTDTQYF; v_call: TRBV6-6; clone_size: .; j_call: TRBJ2-3
cdr3_aa: CASIGRMVIAGRYEQYF; v_call: TRBV2; clone_size: .; j_call: TRBJ2-7
cdr3_aa: CASSLADRAPYYGYTF; v_call: TRBV7-9; clone_size: .; j_call: TRBJ1-2
cdr3_aa: CASSLVESGELFF; v_call: TRBV7-2; clone_size: .; j_call: TRBJ2-2
cdr3_aa: CASSGIGGSEQFF; v_call: TRBV2; clone_size: .; j_call: TRBJ2-1
cdr3_aa: CASRLGGTDTQYF; v_call: TRBV19; clone_size: .; j_call: TRBJ2-3
cdr3_aa: CASSLLQGPDTQYF; v_call: TRBV28; clone_size: .; j_call: TRBJ2-3
cdr3_aa: CASSSLQRGEQYF; v_call: TRBV6-5; clone_size: .; j_call: TRBJ2-7
cdr3_aa: CASSYPGGRAHTEAFF; v_call: TRBV9; clone_size: .; j_call: TRBJ1-1
cdr3_aa: CASSLAQGRDTEAFF; v_call: TRBV7-9; clone_size: .; j_call: TRBJ1-1
cdr3_aa: CSAARDYPTDTQYF; v_call: TRBV29-1; clone_size: few; j_call: TRBJ2-3
cdr3_aa: CAWSVIADRTDTQYF; v_call: TRBV30; clone_size: .; j_call: TRBJ2-3
cdr3_aa: CASDSLRGEKLFF; v_call: TRBV7-9; clone_size: once; j_call: TRBJ1-4
cdr3_aa: CASRIGGPNTGELFF; v_call: TRBV28; clone_size: .; j_call: TRBJ2-2
cdr3_aa: CASSQDQGVSNGYTF; v_call: TRBV4-1; clone_size: few; j_call: TRBJ1-2
cdr3_aa: CAWSVLAGEQYF; v_call: TRBV30; clone_size: .; j_call: TRBJ2-7
cdr3_aa: CSVTRLGTSGKETQYF; v_call: TRBV29-1; clone_size: .; j_call: TRBJ2-5
cdr3_aa: CASRWDRGMYEQYF; v_call: TRBV10-2; clone_size: .; j_call: TRBJ2-7
cdr3_aa: CASSSAGTAGGGYTF; v_call: TRBV27; clone_size: few; j_call: TRBJ1-2
cdr3_aa: CASSQGRGRGSSNSPLHF; v_call: TRBV4-1; clone_size: .; j_call: TRBJ1-6
cdr3_aa: CSVRPLADEQFF; v_call: TRBV29-1; clone_size: .; j_call: TRBJ2-1
cdr3_aa: CASSLKRGTEAFF; v_call: TRBV27; clone_size: .; j_call: TRBJ1-1
cdr3_aa: CASSLLGQGVAKNIQYF; v_call: TRBV27; clone_size: .; j_call: TRBJ2-4